This is a list of T cell receptor beta chains from one sample in a study of blood T cell repertoires in COVID-19. TCRdb keeps only in-frame clones here, not all; method: immunoSEQ multiplex PCR. The sample gives about 260,000 clones, 85% to 90% of which show up once; 3% to 4% is in the top ten. The material sequenced was peripheral blood. Source of these receptors: a woman in her thirties or forties with acute or convalescent COVID-19. Both conserved end residues are part of each CDR3. The D gene is left open where the match is weak. The size of a clone is reported for some rows only, either as once, few or many, or as a class for expanded clones.

>TRBJ1-3|.|TRBV4-1|.
CASSQGSLSGNTIYF
TGCGCCAGCAGCCAAGGTTCTTTATCTGGAAACACCATATATTTT
>TRBJ2-2|few|TRBV7-2|.
CASTRQERRVRGTGELFF
TGTGCCAGCACCCGTCAGGAACGGCGGGTGCGAGGCACCGGGGAGCTGTTTTTT
>TRBJ2-3|few|TRBV3-1/TRBV3-2|.
CASSLNLGADTDTQYF
TGTGCCAGCAGCCTGAACCTTGGGGCGGACACAGATACGCAGTATTTT
>TRBJ1-1|.|TRBV6-5|.
CASNRLPEAFF
TGTGCCAGCAACCGGTTGCCTGAAGCTTTCTTT
>TRBJ1-2|.|TRBV10-3|TRBD1
CAISLTGVDGYGYTF
TGTGCCATCAGTCTGACAGGGGTTGATGGCTATGGCTACACCTTC
>TRBJ2-5|once|TRBV24-1|TRBD2
CATSGASGGQETQYF
TGTGCCACCAGTGGGGCTAGCGGGGGCCAAGAGACCCAGTACTTC
>TRBJ1-1|.|TRBV11-3|.
CASSSGTGLDTEAFF
TGTGCCAGCAGCTCCGGAACAGGGTTGGACACTGAAGCTTTCTTT
>TRBJ1-2|.|TRBV18|.
CASSPTRAGYTF
TGTGCCAGCTCACCAACCAGGGCTGGCTACACCTTC
>TRBJ1-1|.|TRBV19|.
CASYPNVRSQTGFMNTEAFF
TGTGCCAGTTACCCTAATGTCAGGTCACAAACAGGGTTCATGAACACTGAAGCTTTCTTT
>TRBJ2-3|.|TRBV20-1|.
CSASSGPDTQYF
TGCAGTGCTAGTAGCGGCCCAGATACGCAGTATTTT
>TRBJ2-3|.|TRBV18|TRBD1
CASQLRDRGRTDTQYF
TGTGCCAGCCAACTACGGGACAGGGGGAGGACAGATACGCAGTATTTT
>TRBJ1-3|once|TRBV7-9|.
CASSLGGRGSGGNTIYF
TGTGCCAGCAGCTTAGGAGGACGGGGATCAGGTGGAAACACCATATATTTT
>TRBJ2-4|.|TRBV3-1/TRBV3-2|TRBD2
CASSQVYGRNIQYF
TGTGCCAGCAGCCAAGTATACGGGAGGAACATTCAGTACTTC
>TRBJ1-3|once|TRBV30|.
CAWARGNTIYF
TGTGCCTGGGCTAGGGGAAACACCATATATTTT
>TRBJ1-2|.|TRBV18|.
CASSLRTAMNDPAYGYTF
TGTGCCAGCTCACTTCGGACAGCCATGAACGACCCGGCTTATGGCTACACCTTC
>TRBJ1-1|.|TRBV5-6|.
CASSTGRRDTEAFF
TGTGCCAGCAGCACCGGGAGAAGGGACACTGAAGCTTTCTTT